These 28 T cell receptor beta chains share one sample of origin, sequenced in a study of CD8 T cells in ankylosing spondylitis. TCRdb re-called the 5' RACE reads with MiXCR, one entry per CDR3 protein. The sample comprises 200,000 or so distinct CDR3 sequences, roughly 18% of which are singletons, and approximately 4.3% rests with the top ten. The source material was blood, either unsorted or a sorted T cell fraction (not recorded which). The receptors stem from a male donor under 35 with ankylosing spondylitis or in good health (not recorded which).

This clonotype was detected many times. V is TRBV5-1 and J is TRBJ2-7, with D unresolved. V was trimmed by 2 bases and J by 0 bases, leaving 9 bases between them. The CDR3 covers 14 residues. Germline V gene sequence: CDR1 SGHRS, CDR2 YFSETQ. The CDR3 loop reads CASSLDTHSYEQYV. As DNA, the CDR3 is TGCGCCAGCAGCTTAGACACACACTCCTACGAGCAGTACGTC.

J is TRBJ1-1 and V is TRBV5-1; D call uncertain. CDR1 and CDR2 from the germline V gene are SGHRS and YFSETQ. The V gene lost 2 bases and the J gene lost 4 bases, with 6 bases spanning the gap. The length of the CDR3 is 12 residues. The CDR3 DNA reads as TGCGCCAGCAGCTTCTGGGGCACTGAAGCTTTCTTT. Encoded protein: CASSFWGTEAFF.

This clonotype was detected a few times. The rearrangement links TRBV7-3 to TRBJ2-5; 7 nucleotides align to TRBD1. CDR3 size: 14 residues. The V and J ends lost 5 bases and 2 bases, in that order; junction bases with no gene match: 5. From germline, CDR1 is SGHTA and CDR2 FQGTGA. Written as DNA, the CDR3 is TGTGCCAGCAGCCTGGACAGGAATCAAGAGACCCAGTACTTC. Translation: CASSLDRNQETQYF.

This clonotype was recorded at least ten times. CDR3 DNA sequence: TGTGCCAGCAGCCTCGACCCCGGGGACAATGGAGAGACCCAGTACTTC. Translating it yields CASSLDPGDNGETQYF. V is TRBV11-3 and J is TRBJ2-5; a possible D gene is TRBD1 (6 bases). This CDR3 comprises 16 residues. Trimming left V 5 bases short and J 4 bases short, with 20 bases between. Germline CDR1 SGHNT, CDR2 YENEEA.

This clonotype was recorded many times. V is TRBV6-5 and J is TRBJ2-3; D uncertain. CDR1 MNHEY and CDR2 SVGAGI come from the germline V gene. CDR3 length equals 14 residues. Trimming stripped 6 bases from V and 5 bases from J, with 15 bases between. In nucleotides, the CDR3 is TGTGCCAGCAGCCCGGGCCTGCTTGGAGATACGCAGTATTTT. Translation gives CASSPGLLGDTQYF.

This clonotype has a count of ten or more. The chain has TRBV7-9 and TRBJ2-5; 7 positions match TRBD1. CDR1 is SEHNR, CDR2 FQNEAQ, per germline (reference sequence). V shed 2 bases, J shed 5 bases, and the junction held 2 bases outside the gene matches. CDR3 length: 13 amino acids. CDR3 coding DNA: TGTGCCAGCAGCTTAACAGGGGCGGAGACCCAGTACTTC. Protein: CASSLTGAETQYF.

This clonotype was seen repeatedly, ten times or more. As DNA, the CDR3 is TGTGCCACCAGCAGAGTGCAGGGGTTTCGCATGGCCTCAGTTGAGCAGTTCTTC. As protein: CATSRVQGFRMASVEQFF. The chain is built from TRBV15 and TRBJ2-1; D might be TRBD1 (6 bases). V was pared by 1 base and J by 9 bases, with 25 bases between. The germline gives CDR1 LNHNV, CDR2 YYDKDF (reference sequence). This CDR3 comprises 18 residues. Using reference TRBV15 and TRBJ2-1 for the parts outside the CDR3, the full variable domain is DAMVIQNPRYQVTQFGKPVTLSCSQTLNHNVMYWYQQKSSQAPKLLFHYYDKDFNNEADTPDNFQSRRPNTSFCFLDIRSPGLGDTAMYLCATSRVQGFRMASVEQFFGPGTRLTVL.

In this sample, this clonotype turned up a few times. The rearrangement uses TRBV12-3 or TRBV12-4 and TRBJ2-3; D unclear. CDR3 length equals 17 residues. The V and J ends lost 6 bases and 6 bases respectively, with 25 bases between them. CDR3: CASRPPTNLGRWDTQYF. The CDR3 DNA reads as TGTGCCAGCAGACCACCCACCAATCTAGGTCGTTGGGATACGCAGTATTTT.

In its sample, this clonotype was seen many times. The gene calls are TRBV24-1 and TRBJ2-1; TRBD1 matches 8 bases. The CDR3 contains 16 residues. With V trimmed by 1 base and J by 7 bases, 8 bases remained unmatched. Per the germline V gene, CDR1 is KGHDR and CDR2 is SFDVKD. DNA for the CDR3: TGTGCCACCAGTGATTTACAGGACAGGGTGGTGAATGAGCAGTTCTTC. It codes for CATSDLQDRVVNEQFF.

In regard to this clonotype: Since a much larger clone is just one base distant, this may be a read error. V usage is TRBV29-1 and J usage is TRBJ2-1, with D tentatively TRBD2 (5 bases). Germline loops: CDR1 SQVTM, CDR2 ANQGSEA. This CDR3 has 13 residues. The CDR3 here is CGVVAYSYNEQFF. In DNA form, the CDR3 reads TGCGGCGTAGTAGCGTACTCCTACAATGAGCAGTTCTTC.

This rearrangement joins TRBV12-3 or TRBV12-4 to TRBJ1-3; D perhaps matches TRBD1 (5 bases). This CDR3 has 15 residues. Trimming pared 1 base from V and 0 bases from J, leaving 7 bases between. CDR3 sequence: CASSLGQFSGNTIYF. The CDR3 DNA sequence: TGTGCCAGCAGTTTAGGACAGTTCTCTGGAAACACCATATATTTT.

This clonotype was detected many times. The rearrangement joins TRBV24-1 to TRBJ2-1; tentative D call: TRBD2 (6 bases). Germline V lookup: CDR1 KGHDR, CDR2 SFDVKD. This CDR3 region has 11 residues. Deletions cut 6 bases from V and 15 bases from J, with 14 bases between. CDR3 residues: CATSLGGTSFF. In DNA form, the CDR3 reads TGTGCCACCAGTCTGGGCGGGACCTCGTTCTTC.

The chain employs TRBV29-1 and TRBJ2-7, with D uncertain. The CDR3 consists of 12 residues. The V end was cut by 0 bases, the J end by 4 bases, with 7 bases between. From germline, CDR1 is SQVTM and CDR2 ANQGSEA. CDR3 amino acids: CSVEDRYYEQYF. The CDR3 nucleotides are TGCAGCGTTGAAGACCGGTATTACGAGCAGTACTTC.

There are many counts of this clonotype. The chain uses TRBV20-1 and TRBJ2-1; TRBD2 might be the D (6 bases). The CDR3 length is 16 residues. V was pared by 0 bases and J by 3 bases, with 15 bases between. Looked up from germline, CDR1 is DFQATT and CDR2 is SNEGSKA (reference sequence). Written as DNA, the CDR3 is TGCAGTGCTAGAGATCTCGTTAGCGGCGTCTACAATGAGCAGTTCTTC. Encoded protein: CSARDLVSGVYNEQFF.

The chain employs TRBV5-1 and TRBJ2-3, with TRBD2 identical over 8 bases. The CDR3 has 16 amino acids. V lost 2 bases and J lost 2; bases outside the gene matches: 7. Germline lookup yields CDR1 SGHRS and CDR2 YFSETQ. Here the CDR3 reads CASSLIAGTNTDTQYF. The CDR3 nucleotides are TGCGCCAGCAGCTTAATAGCGGGGACCAACACAGATACGCAGTATTTT.

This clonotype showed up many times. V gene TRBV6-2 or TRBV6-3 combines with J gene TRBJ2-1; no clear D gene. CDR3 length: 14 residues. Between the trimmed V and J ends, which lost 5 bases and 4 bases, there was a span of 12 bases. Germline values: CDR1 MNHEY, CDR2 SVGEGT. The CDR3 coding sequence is TGTGCCAGCAGTACAAGGACCACGTACAATGAGCAGTTCTTC. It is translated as CASSTRTTYNEQFF.

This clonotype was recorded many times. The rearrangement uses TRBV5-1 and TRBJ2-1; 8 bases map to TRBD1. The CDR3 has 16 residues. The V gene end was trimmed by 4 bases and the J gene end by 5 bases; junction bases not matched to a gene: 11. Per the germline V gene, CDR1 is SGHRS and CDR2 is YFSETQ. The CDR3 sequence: CASSPPTGTGDNEQFF. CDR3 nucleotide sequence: TGCGCCAGCAGCCCACCCACCGGGACAGGAGACAATGAGCAGTTCTTC.

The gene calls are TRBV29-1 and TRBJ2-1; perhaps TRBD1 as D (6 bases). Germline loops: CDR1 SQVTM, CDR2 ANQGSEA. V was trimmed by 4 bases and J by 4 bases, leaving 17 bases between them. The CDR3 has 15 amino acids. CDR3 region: CSVAPRSGDYNEQFF. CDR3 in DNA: TGCAGCGTTGCCCCACGGTCAGGGGATTACAATGAGCAGTTCTTC.

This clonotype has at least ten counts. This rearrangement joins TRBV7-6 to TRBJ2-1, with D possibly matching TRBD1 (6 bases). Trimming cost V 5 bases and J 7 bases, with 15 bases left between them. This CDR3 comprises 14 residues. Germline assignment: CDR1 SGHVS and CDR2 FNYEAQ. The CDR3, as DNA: TGTGCCAGCAGCCCAGGGGAATGGTCGAATGAGCAGTTCTTC. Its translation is CASSPGEWSNEQFF.

The CDR3 sequence: CASSLLGTVSNQPQHF. The CDR3 region has the DNA TGTGCCAGCAGCTTGTTGGGGACGGTTAGCAATCAGCCCCAGCATTTT. The gene calls are TRBV5-5 and TRBJ1-5, with D tentatively TRBD1 (5 bases). Trimming shortened V by 1 base and J by 0 bases, and 11 bases separated the two germline ends. CDR1 is SGHKS, CDR2 YYEKEE, per germline (reference sequence). The CDR3 runs to 16 residues.

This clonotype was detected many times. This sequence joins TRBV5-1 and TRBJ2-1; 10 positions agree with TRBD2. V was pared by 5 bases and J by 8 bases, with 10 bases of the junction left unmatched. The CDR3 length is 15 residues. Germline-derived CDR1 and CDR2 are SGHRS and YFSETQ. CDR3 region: CASRSSWTSGDEQFF. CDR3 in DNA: TGCGCCAGCAGGTCTTCCTGGACTAGCGGCGATGAGCAGTTCTTC.

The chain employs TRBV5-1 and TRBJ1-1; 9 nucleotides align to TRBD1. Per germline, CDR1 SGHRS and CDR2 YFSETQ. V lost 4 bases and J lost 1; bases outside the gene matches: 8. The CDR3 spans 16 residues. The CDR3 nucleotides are TGCGCCAGCAGCGCCGACAGGGGGTTAGGGAACACTGAAGCTTTCTTT. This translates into CASSADRGLGNTEAFF. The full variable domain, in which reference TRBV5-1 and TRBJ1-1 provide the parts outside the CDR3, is KAGVTQTPRYLIKTRGQQVTLSCSPISGHRSVSWYQQTPGQGLQFLFEYFSETQRNKGNFPGRFSGRQFSNSRSEMNVSTLELGDSALYLCASSADRGLGNTEAFFGQGTRLTVV.

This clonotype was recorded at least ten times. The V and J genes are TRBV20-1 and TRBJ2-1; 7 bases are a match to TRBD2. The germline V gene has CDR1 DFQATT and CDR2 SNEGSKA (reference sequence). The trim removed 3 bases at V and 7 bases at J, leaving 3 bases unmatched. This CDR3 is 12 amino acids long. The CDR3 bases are TGCAGTGCTAGGGTCGGGAGGAATGAGCAGTTCTTC. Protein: CSARVGRNEQFF.

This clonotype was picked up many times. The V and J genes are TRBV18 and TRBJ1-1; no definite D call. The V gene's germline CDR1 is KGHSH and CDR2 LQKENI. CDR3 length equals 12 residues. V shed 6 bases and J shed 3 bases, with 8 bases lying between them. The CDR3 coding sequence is TGTGCCAGCTCCGCGGCGGACACTGAAGCTTTCTTT. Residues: CASSAADTEAFF.

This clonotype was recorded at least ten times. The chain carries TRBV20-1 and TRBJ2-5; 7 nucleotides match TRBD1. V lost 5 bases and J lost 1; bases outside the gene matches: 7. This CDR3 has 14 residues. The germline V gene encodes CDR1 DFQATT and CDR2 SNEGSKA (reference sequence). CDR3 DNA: TGCAGTGCTCTTCTGACAGGGCCCCAAGAGACCCAGTACTTC. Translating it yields CSALLTGPQETQYF.

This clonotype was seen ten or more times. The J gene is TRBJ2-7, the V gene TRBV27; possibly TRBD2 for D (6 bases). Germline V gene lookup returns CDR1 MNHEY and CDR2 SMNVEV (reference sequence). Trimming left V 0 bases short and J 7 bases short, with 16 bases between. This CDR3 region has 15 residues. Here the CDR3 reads CASSLSPGTRSEQYF. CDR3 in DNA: TGTGCCAGCAGTTTATCGCCCGGGACTCGCTCGGAGCAGTACTTC.

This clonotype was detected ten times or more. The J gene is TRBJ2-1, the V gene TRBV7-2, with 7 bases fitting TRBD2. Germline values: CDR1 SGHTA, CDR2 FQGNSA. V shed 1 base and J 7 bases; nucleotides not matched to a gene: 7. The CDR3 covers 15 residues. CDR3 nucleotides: TGTGCCAGCAGCTTAGGGGCTAGCGGAGGGAATGAGCAGTTCTTC. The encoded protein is CASSLGASGGNEQFF.

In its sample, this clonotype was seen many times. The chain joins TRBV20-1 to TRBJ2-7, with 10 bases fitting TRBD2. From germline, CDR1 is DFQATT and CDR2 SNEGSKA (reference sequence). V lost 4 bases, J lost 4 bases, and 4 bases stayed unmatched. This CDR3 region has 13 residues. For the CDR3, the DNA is TGCAGTGCTATGTCTAGCGGGAGTTACGAGCAGTACTTC. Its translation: CSAMSSGSYEQYF.